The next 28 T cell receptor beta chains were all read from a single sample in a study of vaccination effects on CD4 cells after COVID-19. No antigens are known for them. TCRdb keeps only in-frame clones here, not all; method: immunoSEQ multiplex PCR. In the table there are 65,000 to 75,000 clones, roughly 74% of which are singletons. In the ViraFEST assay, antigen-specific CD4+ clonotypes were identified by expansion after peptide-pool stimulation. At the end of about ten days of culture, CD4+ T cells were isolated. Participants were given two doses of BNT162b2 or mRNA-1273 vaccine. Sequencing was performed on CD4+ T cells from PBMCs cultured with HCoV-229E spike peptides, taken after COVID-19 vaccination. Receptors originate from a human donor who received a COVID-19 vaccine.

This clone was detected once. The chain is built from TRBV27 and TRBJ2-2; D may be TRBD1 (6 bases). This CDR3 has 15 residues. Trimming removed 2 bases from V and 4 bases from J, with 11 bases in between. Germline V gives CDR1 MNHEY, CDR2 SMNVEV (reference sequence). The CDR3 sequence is CASSLKGHTTGELFF. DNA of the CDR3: TGTGCCAGCAGTTTAAAGGGACACACCACCGGGGAGCTGTTTTTT.

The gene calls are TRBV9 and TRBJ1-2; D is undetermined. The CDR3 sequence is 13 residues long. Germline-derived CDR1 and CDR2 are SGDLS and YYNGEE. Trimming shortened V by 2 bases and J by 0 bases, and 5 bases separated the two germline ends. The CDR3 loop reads CASSVESNYGYTF. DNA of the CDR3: TGTGCCAGCAGCGTTGAATCTAACTATGGCTACACCTTC.

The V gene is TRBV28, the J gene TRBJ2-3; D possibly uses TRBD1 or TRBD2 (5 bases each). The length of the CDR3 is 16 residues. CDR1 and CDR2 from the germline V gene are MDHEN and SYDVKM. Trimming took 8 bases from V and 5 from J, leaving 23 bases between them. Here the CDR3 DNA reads TGTGCCAGCTTCCCGCCGGGGCTAGCTGAGGGAGATACGCAGTATTTT. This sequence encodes CASFPPGLAEGDTQYF.

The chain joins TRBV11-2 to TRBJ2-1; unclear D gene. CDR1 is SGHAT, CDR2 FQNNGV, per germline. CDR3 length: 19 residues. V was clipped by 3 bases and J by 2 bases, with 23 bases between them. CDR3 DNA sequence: TGTGCCAGCAGCTTTGCTTGGGTCCCAGGACCCCAAACCTACAATGAGCAGTTCTTC. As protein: CASSFAWVPGPQTYNEQFF.

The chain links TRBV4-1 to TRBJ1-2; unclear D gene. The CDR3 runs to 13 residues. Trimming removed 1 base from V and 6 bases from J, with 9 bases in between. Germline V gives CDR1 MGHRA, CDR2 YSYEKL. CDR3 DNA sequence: TGCGCCAGCAGCCAAGGGCAAGGGCATGGCTACACCTTC. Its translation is CASSQGQGHGYTF.

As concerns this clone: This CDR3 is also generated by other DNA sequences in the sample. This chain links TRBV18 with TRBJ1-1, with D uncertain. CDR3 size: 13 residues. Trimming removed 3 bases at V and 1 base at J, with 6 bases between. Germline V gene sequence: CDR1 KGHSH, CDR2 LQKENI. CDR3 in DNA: TGTGCCAGCTCACCTTCGGGGAACACTGAAGCTTTCTTT. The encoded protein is CASSPSGNTEAFF.

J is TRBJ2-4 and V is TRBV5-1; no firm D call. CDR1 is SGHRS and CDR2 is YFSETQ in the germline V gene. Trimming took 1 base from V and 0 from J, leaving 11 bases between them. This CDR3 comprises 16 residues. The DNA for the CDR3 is TGCGCCAGCAGCTTGACAGCAGGCCTAGCCAAAAACATTCAGTACTTC. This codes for CASSLTAGLAKNIQYF.

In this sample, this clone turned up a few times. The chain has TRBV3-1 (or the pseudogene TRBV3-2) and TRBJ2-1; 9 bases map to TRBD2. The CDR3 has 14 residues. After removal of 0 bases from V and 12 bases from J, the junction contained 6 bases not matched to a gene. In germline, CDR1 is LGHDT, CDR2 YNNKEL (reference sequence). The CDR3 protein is CASSQDWKGLAQFF. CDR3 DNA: TGTGCCAGCAGCCAAGATTGGAAGGGACTAGCGCAGTTCTTC.

The DNA for the CDR3 is TGTGCCAGCAGCTTAGGGTCGTTCGGGGAGCTGTTTTTT. Amino acid sequence: CASSLGSFGELFF. The V and J genes are TRBV6-2 or TRBV6-3 and TRBJ2-2; D remains unclear. CDR3 size: 13 residues. From germline, CDR1 is MNHEY and CDR2 SVGEGT. V shed 6 bases and J shed 7 bases, with 12 bases lying between them.

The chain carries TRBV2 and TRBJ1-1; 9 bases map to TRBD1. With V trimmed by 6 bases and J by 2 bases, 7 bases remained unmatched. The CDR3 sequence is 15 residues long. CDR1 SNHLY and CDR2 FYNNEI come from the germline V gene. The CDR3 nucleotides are TGTGCCAGCAGACCTCGGACAGGGGTTAACACTGAAGCTTTCTTT. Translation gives CASRPRTGVNTEAFF.

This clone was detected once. This CDR3 reads CASSTREQETQYF. CDR3 DNA: TGTGCCAGTAGTACTAGGGAGCAGGAGACCCAGTACTTC. This chain uses TRBV19 with TRBJ2-5; possibly TRBD2 for D (5 bases). This CDR3 comprises 13 residues. V shed 4 bases and J shed 5 bases, with 11 bases lying between them. CDR1 is LNHDA, CDR2 SQIVND, per germline (reference sequence).

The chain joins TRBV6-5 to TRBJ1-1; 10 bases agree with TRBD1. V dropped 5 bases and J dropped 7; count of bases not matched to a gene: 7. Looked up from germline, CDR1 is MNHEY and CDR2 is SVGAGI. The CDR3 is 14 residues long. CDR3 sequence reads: CASSTDRGLNEAFF. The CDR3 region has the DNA TGTGCCAGCAGTACTGACAGGGGGCTCAATGAAGCTTTCTTT.

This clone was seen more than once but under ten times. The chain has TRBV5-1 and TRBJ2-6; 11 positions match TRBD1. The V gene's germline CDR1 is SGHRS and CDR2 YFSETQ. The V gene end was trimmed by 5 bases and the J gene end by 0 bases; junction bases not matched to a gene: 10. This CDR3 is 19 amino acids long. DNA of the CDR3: TGCGCCAGCAGTTTCGGACAGGGGGCTGCCAGCTCTGGGGCCAACGTCCTGACTTTC. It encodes CASSFGQGAASSGANVLTF.

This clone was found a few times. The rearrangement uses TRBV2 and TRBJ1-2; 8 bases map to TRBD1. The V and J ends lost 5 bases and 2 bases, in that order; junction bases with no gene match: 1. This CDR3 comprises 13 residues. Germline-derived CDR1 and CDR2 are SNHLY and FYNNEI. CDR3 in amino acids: CASSRDRNYGYTF. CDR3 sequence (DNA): TGTGCCAGCAGTCGGGACAGGAACTATGGCTACACCTTC.

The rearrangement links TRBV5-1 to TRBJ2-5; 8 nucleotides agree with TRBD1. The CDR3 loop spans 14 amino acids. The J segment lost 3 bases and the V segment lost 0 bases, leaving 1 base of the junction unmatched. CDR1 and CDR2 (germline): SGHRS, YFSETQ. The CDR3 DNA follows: TGCGCCAGCAGCTTGGGGACAGGGAAAGAGACCCAGTACTTC. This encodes CASSLGTGKETQYF.

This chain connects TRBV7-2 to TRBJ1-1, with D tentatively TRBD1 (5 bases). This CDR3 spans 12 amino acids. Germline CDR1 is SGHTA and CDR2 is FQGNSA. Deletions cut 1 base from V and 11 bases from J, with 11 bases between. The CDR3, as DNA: TGTGCCAGCAGCTTAGGGGGCGGGGTGGCTTTCTTT. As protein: CASSLGGGVAFF.

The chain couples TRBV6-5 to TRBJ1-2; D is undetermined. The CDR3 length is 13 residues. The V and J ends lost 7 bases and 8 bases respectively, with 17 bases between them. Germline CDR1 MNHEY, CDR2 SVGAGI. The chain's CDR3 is CASKNGQVRGYTF. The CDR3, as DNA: TGTGCCAGCAAAAATGGGCAGGTTCGGGGCTACACCTTC.

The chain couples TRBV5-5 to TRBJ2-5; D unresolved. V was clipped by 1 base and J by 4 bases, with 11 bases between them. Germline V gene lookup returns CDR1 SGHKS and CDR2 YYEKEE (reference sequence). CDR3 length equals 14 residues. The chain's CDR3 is CASSLWGFGETQYF. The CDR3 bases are TGTGCCAGCAGCTTGTGGGGTTTCGGAGAGACCCAGTACTTC.

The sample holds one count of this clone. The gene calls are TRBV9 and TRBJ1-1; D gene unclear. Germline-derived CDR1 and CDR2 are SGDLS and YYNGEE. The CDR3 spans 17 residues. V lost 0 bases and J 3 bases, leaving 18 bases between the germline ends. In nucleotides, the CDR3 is TGTGCCAGCAGCGTAGCTCTGAATGAGGGCTTGGACACTGAAGCTTTCTTT. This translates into CASSVALNEGLDTEAFF. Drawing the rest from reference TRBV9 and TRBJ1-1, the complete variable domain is DSGVTQTPKHLITATGQRVTLRCSPRSGDLSVYWYQQSLDQGLQFLIQYYNGEERAKGNILERFSAQQFPDLHSELNLSSLELGDSALYFCASSVALNEGLDTEAFFGQGTRLTVV.

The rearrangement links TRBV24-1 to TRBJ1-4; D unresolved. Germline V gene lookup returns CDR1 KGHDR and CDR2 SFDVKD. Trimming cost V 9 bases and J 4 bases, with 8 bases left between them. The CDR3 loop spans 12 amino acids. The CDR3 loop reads CATLDDNEKLFF. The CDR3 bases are TGTGCCACCCTAGACGATAATGAAAAACTGTTTTTT.

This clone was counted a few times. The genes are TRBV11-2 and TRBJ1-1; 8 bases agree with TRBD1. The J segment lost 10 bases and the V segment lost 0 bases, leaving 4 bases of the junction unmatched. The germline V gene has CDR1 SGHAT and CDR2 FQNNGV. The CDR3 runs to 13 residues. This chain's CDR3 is CASSLDRGRSAFF. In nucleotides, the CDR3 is TGTGCCAGCAGCTTAGACAGGGGGCGGTCAGCTTTCTTT.

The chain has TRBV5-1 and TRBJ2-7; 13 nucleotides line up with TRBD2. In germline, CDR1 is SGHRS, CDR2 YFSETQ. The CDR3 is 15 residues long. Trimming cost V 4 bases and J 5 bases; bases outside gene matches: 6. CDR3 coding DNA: TGCGCCAGCAGCCCACTAGCGGGGGGGCCTCACGAGCAGTACGTC. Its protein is CASSPLAGGPHEQYV.

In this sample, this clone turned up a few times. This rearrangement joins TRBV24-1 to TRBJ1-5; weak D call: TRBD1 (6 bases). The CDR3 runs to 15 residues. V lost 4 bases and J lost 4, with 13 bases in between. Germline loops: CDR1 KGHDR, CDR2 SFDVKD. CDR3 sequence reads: CATSERTGTNQPQHF. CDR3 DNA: TGTGCCACCAGTGAACGAACAGGGACGAATCAGCCCCAGCATTTT.

Here the CDR3 DNA reads TGTGCCAGCTCAATACATCCGAGCTCCTACAATGAGCAGTTCTTC. It yields the protein CASSIHPSSYNEQFF. The chain is built from TRBV18 and TRBJ2-1; D is ambiguous. Germline V gene lookup returns CDR1 KGHSH and CDR2 LQKENI. The CDR3 contains 15 residues. The germline V and J ends were trimmed by 5 bases and 0 bases, with 11 bases remaining between them.

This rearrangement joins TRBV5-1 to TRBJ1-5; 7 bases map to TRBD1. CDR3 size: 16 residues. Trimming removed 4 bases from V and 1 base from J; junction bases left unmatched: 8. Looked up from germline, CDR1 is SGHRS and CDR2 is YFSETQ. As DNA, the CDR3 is TGCGCCAGCAGCCCCGGGTGGGGACAGAGCAATCAGCCCCAGCATTTT. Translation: CASSPGWGQSNQPQHF.

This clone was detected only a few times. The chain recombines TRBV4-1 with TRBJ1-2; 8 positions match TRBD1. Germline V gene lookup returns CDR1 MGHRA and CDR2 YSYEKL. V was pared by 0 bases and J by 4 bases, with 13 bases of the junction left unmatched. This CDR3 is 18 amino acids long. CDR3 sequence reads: CASSQDGTDRGAVYGYTF. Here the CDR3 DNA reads TGCGCCAGCAGCCAAGATGGTACCGACAGGGGCGCCGTCTATGGCTACACCTTC.

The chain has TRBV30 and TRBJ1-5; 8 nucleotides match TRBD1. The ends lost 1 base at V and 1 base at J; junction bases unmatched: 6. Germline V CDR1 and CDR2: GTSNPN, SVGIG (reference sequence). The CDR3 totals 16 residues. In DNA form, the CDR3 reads TGTGCCTGGAGTGATGGGACAGGCTCAAGCAATCAGCCCCAGCATTTT. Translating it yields CAWSDGTGSSNQPQHF.

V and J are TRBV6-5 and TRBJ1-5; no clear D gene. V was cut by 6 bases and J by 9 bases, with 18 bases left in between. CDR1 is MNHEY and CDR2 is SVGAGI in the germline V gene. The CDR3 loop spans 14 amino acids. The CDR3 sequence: CASRTSRSPGPQHF. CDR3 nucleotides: TGTGCCAGCAGGACAAGTAGGAGCCCAGGGCCCCAGCATTTT.